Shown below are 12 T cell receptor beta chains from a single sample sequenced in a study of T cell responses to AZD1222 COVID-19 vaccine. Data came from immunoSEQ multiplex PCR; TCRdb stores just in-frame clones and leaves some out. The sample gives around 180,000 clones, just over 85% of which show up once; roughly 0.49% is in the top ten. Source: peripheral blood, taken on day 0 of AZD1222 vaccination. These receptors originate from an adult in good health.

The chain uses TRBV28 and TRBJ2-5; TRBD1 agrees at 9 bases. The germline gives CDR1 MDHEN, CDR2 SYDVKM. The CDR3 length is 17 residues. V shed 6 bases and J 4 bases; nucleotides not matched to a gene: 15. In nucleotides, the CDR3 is TGTGCCAGCAGCAAGACAGGGGGGGTCTCCCGGCGAGAGACCCAGTACTTC. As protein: CASSKTGGVSRRETQYF.

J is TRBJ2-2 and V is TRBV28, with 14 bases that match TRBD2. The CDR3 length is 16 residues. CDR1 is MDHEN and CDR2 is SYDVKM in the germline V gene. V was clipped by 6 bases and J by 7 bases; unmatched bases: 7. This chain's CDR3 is CASSLRLAGGVGELFF. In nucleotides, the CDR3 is TGTGCCAGCAGCCTCCGACTAGCGGGGGGGGTCGGGGAGCTGTTTTTT.

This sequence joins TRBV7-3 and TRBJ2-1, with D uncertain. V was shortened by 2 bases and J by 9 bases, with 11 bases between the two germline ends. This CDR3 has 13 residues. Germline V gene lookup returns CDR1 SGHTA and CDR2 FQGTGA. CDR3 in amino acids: CASSLERHSEQFF. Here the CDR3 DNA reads TGTGCCAGCAGCTTAGAACGACACAGTGAGCAGTTCTTC.

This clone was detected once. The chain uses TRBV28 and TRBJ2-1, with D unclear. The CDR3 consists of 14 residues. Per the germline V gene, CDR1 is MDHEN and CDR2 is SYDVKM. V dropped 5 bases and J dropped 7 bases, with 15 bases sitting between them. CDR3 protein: CASSRWEIFNEQFF. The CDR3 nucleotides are TGTGCCAGCAGTAGGTGGGAAATCTTTAATGAGCAGTTCTTC.

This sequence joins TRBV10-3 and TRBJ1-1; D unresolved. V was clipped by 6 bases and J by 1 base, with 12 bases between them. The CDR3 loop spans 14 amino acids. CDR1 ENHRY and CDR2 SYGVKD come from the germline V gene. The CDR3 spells CAISSQTSNTEAFF. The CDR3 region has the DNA TGTGCCATCAGCTCACAAACATCGAACACTGAAGCTTTCTTT.

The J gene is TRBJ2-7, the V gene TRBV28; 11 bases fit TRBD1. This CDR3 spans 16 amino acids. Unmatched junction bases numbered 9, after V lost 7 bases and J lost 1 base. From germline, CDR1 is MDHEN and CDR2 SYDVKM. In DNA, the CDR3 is TGTGCCAGCATAGATTCTCGGGACAGGGGGTCCTACGAGCAGTACTTC. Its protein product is CASIDSRDRGSYEQYF.

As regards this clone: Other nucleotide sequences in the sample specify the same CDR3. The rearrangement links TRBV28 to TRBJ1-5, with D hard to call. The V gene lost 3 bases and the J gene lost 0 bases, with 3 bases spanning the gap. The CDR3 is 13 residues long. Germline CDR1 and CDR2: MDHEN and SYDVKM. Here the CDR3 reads CASSFSSNQPQHF. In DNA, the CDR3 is TGTGCCAGCAGTTTCAGTAGCAATCAGCCCCAGCATTTT.

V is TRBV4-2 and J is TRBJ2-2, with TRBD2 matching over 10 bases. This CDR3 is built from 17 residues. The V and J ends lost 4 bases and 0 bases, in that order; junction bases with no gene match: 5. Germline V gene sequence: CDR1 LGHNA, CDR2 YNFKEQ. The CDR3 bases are TGTGCCAGCAGCCCTTTTACTAGCGGGACGAACACCGGGGAGCTGTTTTTT. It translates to CASSPFTSGTNTGELFF.

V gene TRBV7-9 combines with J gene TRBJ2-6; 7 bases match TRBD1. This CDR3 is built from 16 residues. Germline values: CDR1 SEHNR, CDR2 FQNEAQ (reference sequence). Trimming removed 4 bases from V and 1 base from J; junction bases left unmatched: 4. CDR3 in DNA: TGTGCCAGCAGCTCCAGGGGGAAATCTGGGGCCAACGTCCTGACTTTC. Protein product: CASSSRGKSGANVLTF.

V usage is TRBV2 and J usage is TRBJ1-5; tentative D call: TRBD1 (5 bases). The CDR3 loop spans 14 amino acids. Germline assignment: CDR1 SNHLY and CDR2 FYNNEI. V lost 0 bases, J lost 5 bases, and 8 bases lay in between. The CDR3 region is CASSEAGTDQPQHF. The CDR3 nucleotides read TGTGCCAGCAGTGAAGCGGGGACGGATCAGCCCCAGCATTTT.

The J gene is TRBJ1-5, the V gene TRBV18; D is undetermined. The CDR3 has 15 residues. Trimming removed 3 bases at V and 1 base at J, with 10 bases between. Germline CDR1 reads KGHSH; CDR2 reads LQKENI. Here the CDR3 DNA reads TGTGCCAGCTCACCTCAGGAAGGGAGCAATCAGCCCCAGCATTTT. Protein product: CASSPQEGSNQPQHF. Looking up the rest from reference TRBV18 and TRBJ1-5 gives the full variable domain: NAGVMQNPRHLVRRRGQEARLRCSPMKGHSHVYWYRQLPEEGLKFMVYLQKENIIDESGMPKERFSAEFPKEGPSILRIQQVVRGDSAAYFCASSPQEGSNQPQHFGDGTRLSIL.

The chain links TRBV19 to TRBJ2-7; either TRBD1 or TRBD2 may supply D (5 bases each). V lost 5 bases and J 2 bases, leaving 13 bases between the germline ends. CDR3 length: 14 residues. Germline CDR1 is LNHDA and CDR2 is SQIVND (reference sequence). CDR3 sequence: CASSLSPGPYEQYF. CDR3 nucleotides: TGTGCCAGTAGTTTAAGTCCGGGACCCTACGAGCAGTACTTC.